What follows describes a single T cell receptor beta chain. The target antigen is unknown. Using unique molecular identifiers, the investigators prepared the TCRbeta library. TCRdb analysed the PCR reads with MiXCR anew, one entry per CDR3 protein. Of just over 950,000 distinct CDR3 sequences listed, 25% to 30% are singletons. This record belongs to a study of T-cell reconstitution after alpha-beta-depleted transplantation in children. Study outcomes and limitations: Once a year had passed after transplant, T-cell counts and diversity came mostly from newly produced T cells. Reportedly, only several hundred clones from non-depleted graft cells drove alpha-beta T-cell counts at about two months.

Germline assignment: CDR1 SGHAT and CDR2 FQNNGV. This CDR3 contains 17 residues. Trimming pared 0 bases from V and 5 bases from J, leaving 17 bases between. The sequences come from PBMCs, mostly from graft donor cells, collected 360 days after TCRalphabeta/CD19-depleted stem cell transplant. J is TRBJ2-1 and V is TRBV11-2; D is tentatively TRBD1 or TRBD2 (5 bases each). The clonotype was recovered from a boy younger than two who had a stem cell transplant for SCID, so the T cells may come from the graft donor. CDR3 nucleotides: TGTGCCAGCAGCTTAGATTGGGGTGAGGGGTCCGACAATGAGCAGTTCTTC. Translating gives CASSLDWGEGSDNEQFF.